The 19 T cell receptor beta chains reported below all come from one sample, sequenced in a study of T cell repertoires in cytomegalovirus infection. Using its own MiXCR run on the reads, TCRdb lists one record per CDR3 protein. The data show some 920,000 distinct CDR3 sequences, with less than 40% seen just once and roughly 13% held by the top ten. These receptors are not linked to any known antigen. Sequences were derived from cultured CD8+ T cells from PBMCs, sampled from culture after CMV antigen stimulation. The receptors here all came from a human donor in good health (CMV status not recorded). Some clones in this sample may be carry-over from other donors' samples.

This chain joins TRBV28 and TRBJ2-1; D may be TRBD1 (5 bases). CDR1 is MDHEN and CDR2 is SYDVKM in the germline V gene. V gave up 3 bases and J gave up 6 bases, with 15 bases separating them. The CDR3 is 15 residues long. CDR3 protein: CASSFSETVGNEQFF. The CDR3 DNA reads as TGTGCCAGCAGTTTTAGTGAGACAGTAGGCAATGAGCAGTTCTTC.

A remark on this clonotype: This sequence may be a read error, since a much larger clone differs from it by one base. The V call is TRBV12-3 or TRBV12-4, the J call TRBJ2-7, with TRBD2 identical over 7 bases. V was clipped by 10 bases and J by 0 bases; unmatched bases: 15. The length of the CDR3 is 16 residues. The DNA for the CDR3 is TGTGCCATCAATACCCGACTGGGAGGGAACTCCTACGAGCAGTACTTC. This translates into CAINTRLGGNSYEQYF.

The V call is TRBV18, the J call TRBJ2-7; D is possibly TRBD2 (5 bases). The CDR3 is 15 residues long. V was pared by 3 bases and J by 1 base, with 13 bases between. Per germline, CDR1 KGHSH and CDR2 LQKENI. The CDR3 DNA is TGTGCCAGCTCACCGACTTATGCGGGTTCCTACGAGCAGTACTTC. Translating gives CASSPTYAGSYEQYF.

This chain joins TRBV10-2 and TRBJ1-5; the D is unclear. The CDR3 has 15 amino acids. Germline loops: CDR1 WSHSY, CDR2 SAAADI. V lost 3 bases and J 6 bases, leaving 15 bases between the germline ends. The chain's CDR3 is CASSDGLGFGQPQHF. CDR3 DNA sequence: TGCGCCAGCAGTGACGGTTTGGGGTTCGGTCAGCCCCAGCATTTT.

The table lists this clonotype with a few counts. The J gene is TRBJ2-7, the V gene TRBV27, with TRBD1 matching over 7 bases. The CDR3 has 15 residues. From germline, CDR1 is MNHEY and CDR2 SMNVEV (reference sequence). Losses at the gene ends were 5 bases for V and 0 bases for J; bases not matched to a gene: 7. CDR3 nucleotide sequence: TGTGCCAGCAGTCAACAGGGGAGCTTCTCCTACGAGCAGTACTTC. Amino acid sequence: CASSQQGSFSYEQYF.

This clonotype was recorded a few times. The genes are TRBV7-2 and TRBJ1-3; no clear D. The length of the CDR3 is 15 residues. V was pared by 1 base and J by 4 bases, with 11 bases between. CDR1 and CDR2 (germline): SGHTA, FQGNSA. Here the CDR3 reads CASSLGRVKGNTIYF. CDR3 bases: TGTGCCAGCAGCTTAGGTCGGGTTAAAGGAAACACCATATATTTT.

This clonotype has a count of ten or more. This rearrangement joins TRBV6-8 to TRBJ2-2; weak D call: TRBD2 (6 bases). This CDR3 region has 17 residues. The germline V gene encodes CDR1 MNHGY and CDR2 SAAAGT. V was clipped by 7 bases and J by 2 bases, with 20 bases between them. The CDR3 DNA sequence: TGTGCCAGCATGGGGGACTTGCAGAACCTCAACACCGGGGAGCTGTTTTTT. It yields the protein CASMGDLQNLNTGELFF.

This chain connects TRBV13 to TRBJ2-5; D remains unclear. The V end lost 2 bases, the J end lost 9 bases, and 13 bases lay between the germline ends. The germline gives CDR1 PRHDT, CDR2 FYEKMQ (reference sequence). The CDR3 spans 13 residues. The CDR3 sequence is CASSLPLREAQYF. DNA of the CDR3: TGTGCCAGCAGCTTACCCCTAAGAGAAGCCCAGTACTTC.

The gene calls are TRBV4-2 and TRBJ2-5; a weak D match, TRBD1 (5 bases). V lost 0 bases to trimming and J lost 0 bases, with 23 bases between them. CDR1 is LGHNA, CDR2 YNFKEQ, per germline. CDR3 length: 20 residues. In nucleotides, the CDR3 is TGTGCCAGCAGCCAAGACCCATCTCCCCCCTCCTCAGGGTACCAAGAGACCCAGTACTTC. Protein sequence: CASSQDPSPPSSGYQETQYF.

This clonotype was seen a few times. This chain connects TRBV28 to TRBJ1-3, with D unresolved. Germline assignment: CDR1 MDHEN and CDR2 SYDVKM. The CDR3 length is 17 residues. V lost 3 bases to trimming and J lost 0 bases, with 15 bases between them. This CDR3 reads CASSFLLREDSGNTIYF. The CDR3 nucleotides are TGTGCCAGCAGTTTCCTACTTAGGGAGGACTCTGGAAACACCATATATTTT.

This chain joins TRBV2 and TRBJ1-1; TRBD1 is a possible D gene (5 bases). The germline CDR1 and CDR2 sequences are SNHLY and FYNNEI. V dropped 5 bases and J dropped 3 bases, with 13 bases sitting between them. The CDR3 sequence is 14 residues long. The CDR3 here is CASSYGGGYTEAFF. Written as DNA, the CDR3 is TGTGCCAGCAGTTACGGGGGTGGATACACTGAAGCTTTCTTT.

The sample holds a few counts of this clonotype. This chain's CDR3 is CASSDRRGSVGTEAFF. As DNA, the CDR3 is TGCGCCAGCAGTGATCGTAGGGGTTCAGTGGGCACTGAAGCTTTCTTT. The rearrangement joins TRBV10-1 to TRBJ1-1; D perhaps matches TRBD1 (5 bases). The V end was cut by 3 bases, the J end by 4 bases, with 18 bases between. CDR1 and CDR2 (germline): WNHNN, SYGVQD (reference sequence). This CDR3 is built from 16 residues.

This clonotype came up many times. The chain employs TRBV6-5 and TRBJ2-1; 9 nucleotides agree with TRBD2. Trimming at V came to 2 bases and at J to 2 bases, leaving 1 base not matched to a gene. CDR1 is MNHEY and CDR2 is SVGAGI in the germline V gene. The length of the CDR3 is 15 residues. The CDR3 reads CASSYLAGPYNEQFF. The CDR3 DNA reads TGTGCCAGCAGTTACCTAGCGGGACCCTACAATGAGCAGTTCTTC.

This clonotype was seen more than once but under ten times. The chain couples TRBV7-3 to TRBJ2-2; D may be TRBD1 or TRBD2 (6 bases each). In germline, CDR1 is SGHTA, CDR2 FQGTGA. The CDR3 runs to 15 residues. V was trimmed by 5 bases and J by 3 bases, leaving 13 bases between them. The CDR3 DNA reads as TGTGCCAGCAGCCAACCAGGGGACTACACCGGGGAGCTGTTTTTT. As protein: CASSQPGDYTGELFF.

The CDR3: CAISEPRDSPGSYEQYF. The CDR3 DNA follows: TGTGCCATCAGTGAGCCCCGGGACTCACCCGGAAGCTACGAGCAGTACTTC. The chain uses TRBV10-3 and TRBJ2-7; TRBD2 is a possible D gene (6 bases). This CDR3 comprises 17 residues. Per germline, CDR1 ENHRY and CDR2 SYGVKD. The germline V and J ends were trimmed by 2 bases and 3 bases, with 20 bases remaining between them.

The V and J genes are TRBV2 and TRBJ2-1; a possible D gene is TRBD1 (6 bases). V lost 9 bases, J lost 0 bases, and 12 bases lay in between. Germline CDR1 and CDR2: SNHLY and FYNNEI. The length of the CDR3 is 14 residues. CDR3 amino acids: CASEQGISYNEQFF. DNA of the CDR3: TGTGCCAGTGAACAGGGAATCTCCTACAATGAGCAGTTCTTC. Together with reference TRBV2 and TRBJ2-1, the CDR3 gives the full variable domain: EPEVTQTPSHQVTQMGQEVILRCVPISNHLYFYWYRQILGQKVEFLVSFYNNEISEKSEIFDDQFSVERPDGSNFTLKIRSTKLEDSAMYFCASEQGISYNEQFFGPGTRLTVL.

This clonotype was seen only a few times. V is TRBV11-1 and J is TRBJ2-2, with D perhaps matching TRBD2 (5 bases). The germline gives CDR1 SGHAT, CDR2 FQDESV (reference sequence). There are 15 residues in the CDR3. Trimming removed 5 bases from V and 11 bases from J, with 21 bases in between. CDR3 protein: CASSLDGGPDGELFF. The CDR3 DNA follows: TGTGCCAGCAGCCTAGATGGAGGCCCGGATGGAGAGCTGTTTTTT.

This clonotype was counted between two and nine times. V is TRBV15 and J is TRBJ2-1; D call uncertain. CDR1 is LNHNV, CDR2 YYDKDF, per germline (reference sequence). The CDR3 contains 15 residues. V was clipped by 5 bases and J by 10 bases, with 21 bases between them. The CDR3 spells CATSPRVLGVREQFF. The CDR3 coding sequence is TGTGCCACCAGCCCCCGGGTTCTTGGGGTGAGGGAGCAGTTCTTC.

This chain connects TRBV6-5 to TRBJ2-7; D possibly corresponds to TRBD2 (5 bases). Germline loops: CDR1 MNHEY, CDR2 SVGAGI. Trimming left V 0 bases short and J 8 bases short, with 11 bases between. The length of the CDR3 is 13 residues. DNA of the CDR3: TGTGCCAGCAGTTACTCGAGCGGATACAAGCAGTACGTC. As protein: CASSYSSGYKQYV.